The next 24 T cell receptor beta chains were all read from a single sample in a study of Ad26.COV2.S vaccination and SARS-CoV-2 variants. Treatment indicated: 15 to 20 received Ad26.COV2.S at low or high dose, single or two shots; several received placebo; per-sample allocation not given. Sampling happened 63 days after the first vaccine or placebo injection. Assay used: immunoSEQ multiplex PCR; TCRdb lists only in-frame clones, some missing. The sample has some 450,000 clones; 80% to 95% are singletons. This specimen consisted of peripheral blood, obtained in a trial of Ad26.COV2.S vaccine versus placebo. All receptors come from a person between 18 and 60 years old who received the Ad26.COV2.S COVID-19 vaccine or a placebo.

The gene calls are TRBV27 and TRBJ2-3, with D possibly matching TRBD1 (5 bases). The V and J ends lost 6 bases and 1 base respectively, with 8 bases between them. This CDR3 comprises 13 residues. Germline CDR1 and CDR2: MNHEY and SMNVEV (reference sequence). CDR3 in amino acids: CASRDIGTDTQYF. The CDR3 DNA reads TGTGCCAGCAGGGACATAGGCACAGATACGCAGTATTTT.

This chain joins TRBV19 and TRBJ1-2; D gene uncertain. V was pared by 3 bases and J by 3 bases, with 8 bases between. The CDR3 is 13 residues long. Per germline, CDR1 LNHDA and CDR2 SQIVND (reference sequence). The CDR3 sequence: CASSMGSHYGYTF. DNA of the CDR3: TGTGCCAGTAGTATGGGCAGTCACTATGGCTACACCTTC.

The chain uses TRBV5-4 and TRBJ2-5; TRBD2 matches at 12 bases. CDR3 length: 14 amino acids. Germline trimming cut 5 bases from V and 4 bases from J; bases unmatched to any gene: 3. Germline V gene data show CDR1 as SGHNT and CDR2 as YYREEE (reference sequence). In DNA, the CDR3 is TGTGCCAGCAGGCTAGCGGGAGGGGTAGAGACCCAGTACTTC. Its translation is CASRLAGGVETQYF.

This clone was counted a few times. This sequence joins TRBV11-3 and TRBJ2-1; 10 nucleotides match TRBD2. Trimming cost V 4 bases and J 10 bases; bases outside gene matches: 10. From germline, CDR1 is SGHNT and CDR2 YENEEA. CDR3 length: 15 amino acids. CDR3 residues: CASSSLAGGQMEQFF. Here the CDR3 DNA reads TGTGCCAGCAGCTCCTTAGCGGGAGGCCAAATGGAGCAGTTCTTC.

The J gene is TRBJ2-1, the V gene TRBV19; D is ambiguous. Germline CDR1 LNHDA, CDR2 SQIVND (reference sequence). The CDR3 consists of 13 residues. V was cut by 1 base and J by 10 bases, with 11 bases left in between. This CDR3 is CASSIVNYPEQFF. CDR3 coding DNA: TGTGCCAGTAGTATAGTGAACTACCCGGAGCAGTTCTTC.

V gene TRBV7-8 combines with J gene TRBJ2-5; perhaps TRBD2 as D (5 bases). Trimming stripped 3 bases from V and 6 bases from J, with 14 bases between. The germline V gene has CDR1 SGHVS and CDR2 FQNEAQ. There are 14 residues in the CDR3. The CDR3 is CASSLSGSMKTQYF. In nucleotides, the CDR3 is TGTGCCAGCAGCTTGAGTGGGAGTATGAAGACCCAGTACTTC.

This clone was seen a single time. This sequence joins TRBV7-9 and TRBJ2-3; D call uncertain. The CDR3 length is 12 residues. Between the trimmed V and J ends, which lost 7 bases and 1 base, there was a span of 6 bases. Germline CDR1 reads SEHNR; CDR2 reads FQNEAQ (reference sequence). As DNA, the CDR3 is TGTGCCAGCATCCAAGGCACAGATACGCAGTATTTT. It translates to CASIQGTDTQYF.

This rearrangement joins TRBV7-9 to TRBJ2-5, with D unclear. Looked up from germline, CDR1 is SEHNR and CDR2 is FQNEAQ (reference sequence). This CDR3 is built from 16 residues. V gave up 3 bases and J gave up 0 bases, with 14 bases separating them. CDR3 loop: CASSFRHSRYQETQYF. In DNA form, the CDR3 reads TGTGCCAGCAGCTTCAGACACTCGAGGTACCAAGAGACCCAGTACTTC.

This chain links TRBV27 with TRBJ2-2; 7 nucleotides align to TRBD2. Trimming took 4 bases from V and 7 from J; bases not matched to a gene: 12. Germline CDR1 reads MNHEY; CDR2 reads SMNVEV (reference sequence). The CDR3 contains 16 residues. For the CDR3, the DNA is TGTGCCAGCAGTTCCCTGGGACCGGGCGGGGGCGGGGAGCTGTTTTTT. It yields the protein CASSSLGPGGGGELFF.

In this sample, this clone turned up once. This chain links TRBV28 with TRBJ2-2; 7 bases are shared with TRBD2. This CDR3 contains 13 residues. In germline, CDR1 is MDHEN, CDR2 SYDVKM. V shed 8 bases, J shed 5 bases, and the junction held 5 bases outside the gene matches. CDR3 sequence (DNA): TGTGCCAGCTGGGGAGGGTGGACCGGGGAGCTGTTTTTT. Translation: CASWGGWTGELFF.

This clone was picked up one time. This chain uses TRBV6-6 with TRBJ1-1; a weak D match, TRBD1 (5 bases). The V gene's germline CDR1 is MNHNY and CDR2 SVGAGI (reference sequence). V was shortened by 5 bases and J by 0 bases, with 28 bases between the two germline ends. The CDR3 is 20 residues long. The CDR3 DNA follows: TGTGCCAGCAGTCCACGGGGGGGAGGCGAACGTGAACCTTTGAACACTGAAGCTTTCTTT. Amino acid sequence: CASSPRGGGEREPLNTEAFF.

The chain is built from TRBV7-2 and TRBJ1-1; D remains unclear. The CDR3 contains 17 residues. Trimming took off 2 bases at V and 0 bases at J, with 16 bases between the two ends. Germline CDR1 SGHTA, CDR2 FQGNSA. In nucleotides, the CDR3 is TGTGCCAGCAGCTTAAGAGGGTTGGGCATCATGAACACTGAAGCTTTCTTT. It encodes CASSLRGLGIMNTEAFF.

V and J are TRBV11-2 and TRBJ1-2, with 9 bases matching TRBD1. The V and J ends lost 5 bases and 4 bases, in that order; junction bases with no gene match: 11. Germline CDR1 and CDR2: SGHAT and FQNNGV. The CDR3 sequence is 16 residues long. DNA for the CDR3: TGTGCCAGCAGCCCGGACAGGGGAAGGATAGGCTATGGCTACACCTTC. Protein: CASSPDRGRIGYGYTF.

This chain connects TRBV6-6 to TRBJ2-1; 7 nucleotides align to TRBD1. The J segment lost 7 bases and the V segment lost 2 bases, leaving 5 bases of the junction unmatched. The germline CDR1 and CDR2 sequences are MNHNY and SVGAGI (reference sequence). The CDR3 has 14 residues. Written as DNA, the CDR3 is TGTGCCAGCAGTTACCGGGACAGAGTAAATGAGCAGTTCTTC. Translating it yields CASSYRDRVNEQFF.

The chain uses TRBV28 and TRBJ1-1; tentative D call: TRBD1 (5 bases). V lost 6 bases and J lost 0, with 14 bases in between. The germline V gene encodes CDR1 MDHEN and CDR2 SYDVKM. The CDR3 sequence is 15 residues long. The CDR3 region has the DNA TGTGCCAGCAGCCTAACCGGACACTTGAACACTGAAGCTTTCTTT. Translated, it gives CASSLTGHLNTEAFF.

This clone was seen only a few times. The V and J genes are TRBV7-3 and TRBJ2-2, with no clear D. This CDR3 contains 14 residues. From germline, CDR1 is SGHTA and CDR2 FQGTGA. Trimming removed 0 bases at V and 3 bases at J, with 5 bases between. The CDR3 DNA sequence: TGTGCCAGCAGCTTAACCATCTACACCGGGGAGCTGTTTTTT. Protein sequence: CASSLTIYTGELFF.

The chain uses TRBV10-1 and TRBJ2-7; a weak D match, TRBD2 (5 bases). From germline, CDR1 is WNHNN and CDR2 SYGVQD (reference sequence). V lost 2 bases and J 0 bases, leaving 8 bases between the germline ends. The CDR3 runs to 14 residues. The CDR3 nucleotides are TGCGCCAGCAGTGAGGGGGAGAGCTCCTACGAGCAGTACTTC. Its protein product is CASSEGESSYEQYF.

The CDR3 here is CASSLSGMSNTGELFF. The CDR3 region has the DNA TGTGCCAGCAGTTTATCAGGGATGTCGAACACCGGGGAGCTGTTTTTT. This chain connects TRBV27 to TRBJ2-2, with D unclear. The germline V gene has CDR1 MNHEY and CDR2 SMNVEV (reference sequence). The CDR3 length is 16 residues. V lost 0 bases and J lost 0, with 8 bases in between.

The chain uses TRBV27 and TRBJ1-5, with 7 bases aligning to TRBD1. V gave up 10 bases and J gave up 0 bases; unmatched junction bases: 6. Per germline, CDR1 MNHEY and CDR2 SMNVEV (reference sequence). The CDR3 is made up of 14 amino acids. The CDR3 coding sequence is TGTGCCACGGACAGGACATATAGCAATCAGCCCCAGCATTTT. Protein sequence: CATDRTYSNQPQHF.

This clone occurred once. One end of the junction does not line up with germline, which may come from a read error. This chain connects TRBV14 to TRBJ1-4; D unclear. Germline CDR1 reads SGHDN; CDR2 reads FVKESK. This CDR3 spans 15 amino acids. The CDR3 loop reads CASSSMFGTTEKLFF. The CDR3 DNA sequence: TGTGCCAGCAGCTCAATGTTTGGAACTACTGAAAAACTGTTTTTT.

V gene TRBV3-1 (or the pseudogene TRBV3-2) combines with J gene TRBJ2-3; 8 bases fit TRBD2. The CDR3 length is 15 residues. J gave up 6 bases and V 3 bases, and 8 bases lay outside the gene matches. Looked up from germline, CDR1 is LGHDT and CDR2 is YNNKEL (reference sequence). The CDR3 bases are TGTGCCAGCAGCCATGGGGGCGGGAGGCTGGATACGCAGTATTTT. Its protein is CASSHGGGRLDTQYF.

The V and J genes are TRBV29-1 and TRBJ2-1; D is undetermined. CDR1 SQVTM and CDR2 ANQGSEA come from the germline V gene. Trimming pared 2 bases from V and 6 bases from J, leaving 14 bases between. The CDR3 has 14 residues. The CDR3 DNA reads as TGCAGCGTTGAAATTAGACGGGCCCCCAATGAGCAGTTCTTC. Translating it yields CSVEIRRAPNEQFF.

The chain carries TRBV5-6 and TRBJ2-7; 13 bases agree with TRBD2. CDR3 length: 17 residues. Trimming removed 3 bases from V and 8 bases from J; junction bases left unmatched: 14. Germline CDR1 and CDR2: SGHDT and YYEEEE. In nucleotides, the CDR3 is TGTGCCAGCAGCTCGCTCGGGACTAGCGGGAATGTCCCGAAGCAGTACTTC. Encoded protein: CASSSLGTSGNVPKQYF. Based on the CDR3 plus reference TRBV5-6 and TRBJ2-7, the full variable domain is DAGVTQSPTHLIKTRGQQVTLRCSPKSGHDTVSWYQQALGQGPQFIFQYYEEEERQRGNFPDRFSGHQFPNYSSELNVNALLLGDSALYLCASSSLGTSGNVPKQYFGPGTRLTVT.

This rearrangement joins TRBV3-1 (or the pseudogene TRBV3-2) to TRBJ2-6, with D perhaps given as TRBD1 or TRBD2 (6 bases each). V lost 0 bases, J lost 0 bases, and 18 bases lay in between. CDR1 is LGHDT, CDR2 YNNKEL, per germline (reference sequence). The CDR3 covers 20 residues. The CDR3 loop is CASSQEGTGTYISGANVLTF. DNA for the CDR3: TGTGCCAGCAGCCAAGAAGGAACAGGGACTTATATCTCTGGGGCCAACGTCCTGACTTTC.